Reported below is one T cell receptor beta chain. Here immunoSEQ multiplex PCR was the method, and the copy in TCRdb shows in-frame clones only, minus some. The sample has about 130,000 clones, around 94% seen once. CDR1 and CDR2 from the germline V gene are MGHRA and YSYEKL. V gave up 5 bases and J gave up 1 base, with 17 bases separating them. There are 16 residues in the CDR3. The record originates from a study of control samples from healthy donors and cancer patients. This TCR was recovered from a man between 60 and 75 years old with colorectal cancer. The rearrangement links TRBV4-1 to TRBJ1-1; D is perhaps TRBD1 (6 bases). Sequencing was performed on PBMCs. The DNA for the CDR3 is TGCGCCAGCAGCTACAGGGTTACCCGGGCGAACACTGAAGCTTTCTTT. The encoded protein is CASSYRVTRANTEAFF.